These 18 T cell receptor beta chains were sequenced from one sample in a study of control samples from healthy donors and cancer patients. Only in-frame clones appear in the TCRdb table, and some are missing; sequencing was by immunoSEQ multiplex PCR. The table includes around 100,000 clones, 92% detected once. Input material: blood. The receptors stem from a woman under 30 in good health.

This clone was seen a few times. This chain uses TRBV7-9 with TRBJ2-2; unclear D gene. With 7 bases removed from V and 2 bases from J, the gap between germline ends came to 14 bases. The germline V gene has CDR1 SEHNR and CDR2 FQNEAQ (reference sequence). CDR3 length: 15 residues. CDR3: CASTKRTVNTGELFF. CDR3 bases: TGTGCCAGCACCAAACGGACGGTAAACACCGGGGAGCTGTTTTTT.

V gene TRBV27 combines with J gene TRBJ2-2, with 8 bases matching TRBD2. Per germline, CDR1 MNHEY and CDR2 SMNVEV (reference sequence). Germline trimming cut 2 bases from V and 5 bases from J; bases unmatched to any gene: 1. This CDR3 has 14 residues. This chain's CDR3 is CASSLTGGTGELFF. The CDR3 coding sequence is TGTGCCAGCAGTTTAACGGGGGGGACCGGGGAGCTGTTTTTT.

The chain is built from TRBV15 and TRBJ1-2, with TRBD1 matching over 10 bases. The CDR3 is 16 amino acids. CDR1 and CDR2 (germline): LNHNV, YYDKDF (reference sequence). Germline trimming cut 1 base from V and 5 bases from J; bases unmatched to any gene: 7. CDR3 nucleotides: TGTGCCACCAGCAGAGTCTTACCGGGACAGGGGTATGGCTACACCTTC. Translated, it gives CATSRVLPGQGYGYTF.

A single count supports this clone. This rearrangement joins TRBV6-1 to TRBJ1-2; D is undetermined. CDR3 size: 15 residues. V lost 1 base and J lost 1, with 10 bases in between. The germline V gene encodes CDR1 MNHNS and CDR2 SASEGT. CDR3 in DNA: TGTGCCAGCAGTGAAGAGTTGGTTCTTAACTATGGCTACACCTTC. Translating it yields CASSEELVLNYGYTF.

The V gene is TRBV6-2 or TRBV6-3, the J gene TRBJ2-1, with TRBD2 matching 9 bases. Germline V gives CDR1 MNHEY, CDR2 SVGEGT. Trimming at V came to 0 bases and at J to 8 bases, leaving 8 bases not matched to a gene. This CDR3 contains 16 residues. For the CDR3, the DNA is TGTGCCAGCAGTTACTCGATCGCGGGAGGGAGGGATGAGCAGTTCTTC. Residues: CASSYSIAGGRDEQFF.

The V gene is TRBV30, the J gene TRBJ2-2; maybe TRBD2 (5 bases). The V gene's germline CDR1 is GTSNPN and CDR2 SVGIG (reference sequence). The V end lost 4 bases, the J end lost 3 bases, and 12 bases lay between the germline ends. This CDR3 has 14 amino acids. The CDR3 DNA sequence: TGTGCCTGGATTCTGAGGGCGGACACCGGGGAGCTGTTTTTT. Translating gives CAWILRADTGELFF.

V gene TRBV6-4 combines with J gene TRBJ2-1, with 13 bases fitting TRBD2. This CDR3 has 15 residues. Germline V gene data show CDR1 as MRHNA and CDR2 as SNTAGT. V trimming: 5 bases; J trimming: 12 bases; junction bases outside the gene matches: 10. The CDR3 region has the DNA TGTGCCAGCAGTCCCATTGGACTAGCGGGAGTGGGGCAGTTCTTC. Protein sequence: CASSPIGLAGVGQFF.

This clone has a single count. The gene calls are TRBV2 and TRBJ1-4, with D perhaps matching TRBD1 (6 bases). V lost 7 bases to trimming and J lost 8 bases, with 17 bases between them. Germline V gene data show CDR1 as SNHLY and CDR2 as FYNNEI. CDR3 length: 14 amino acids. The CDR3 DNA sequence: TGTGCCAGCATTCCGGGGGGCAGGGACGAAAAACTGTTTTTT. Translating gives CASIPGGRDEKLFF.

This chain joins TRBV5-4 and TRBJ1-1, with D maybe TRBD1 (5 bases). V dropped 3 bases and J dropped 6 bases, with 6 bases sitting between them. CDR3 length: 11 residues. Germline CDR1 and CDR2: SGHNT and YYREEE (reference sequence). CDR3 DNA sequence: TGTGCCAGCAGCTGGGGACCTGAAGCTTTCTTT. This codes for CASSWGPEAFF.

This rearrangement joins TRBV5-1 to TRBJ1-4, with D perhaps TRBD1 (5 bases). This CDR3 comprises 14 residues. V was trimmed by 1 base and J by 8 bases, leaving 12 bases between them. Looked up from germline, CDR1 is SGHRS and CDR2 is YFSETQ. CDR3 loop: CASSLRGRGEKLFF. The CDR3 region has the DNA TGCGCCAGCAGCTTGAGGGGCCGAGGAGAAAAACTGTTTTTT.

This sequence joins TRBV29-1 and TRBJ1-1, with 8 bases lining up with TRBD1. The trim removed 0 bases at V and 6 bases at J, leaving 6 bases unmatched. The CDR3 is 14 amino acids. CDR1 SQVTM and CDR2 ANQGSEA come from the germline V gene. CDR3 sequence: CSVEDRGTGAEAFF. CDR3 coding DNA: TGCAGCGTTGAAGATCGAGGGACAGGAGCTGAAGCTTTCTTT.

The V and J genes are TRBV5-4 and TRBJ1-4, with 9 nucleotides matching TRBD1. CDR1 and CDR2 from the germline V gene are SGHNT and YYREEE (reference sequence). CDR3 size: 14 residues. J gave up 6 bases and V 4 bases, and 4 bases lay outside the gene matches. The CDR3 sequence: CASSTGQGYEKLFF. The CDR3 nucleotides read TGTGCCAGCAGCACCGGACAGGGGTATGAAAAACTGTTTTTT.

The J gene is TRBJ1-3, the V gene TRBV6-5; perhaps TRBD1 as D (6 bases). V gave up 6 bases and J gave up 0 bases, with 12 bases separating them. Germline assignment: CDR1 MNHEY and CDR2 SVGAGI. CDR3 length: 15 residues. The CDR3 region has the DNA TGTGCCAGCAGGAATGGAGGGGGCTCTGGAAACACCATATATTTT. Translating gives CASRNGGGSGNTIYF.

The rearrangement joins TRBV2 to TRBJ1-4, with TRBD1 matching over 9 bases. Losses at the gene ends were 6 bases for V and 6 bases for J; bases not matched to a gene: 2. This CDR3 has 13 residues. Germline CDR1 SNHLY, CDR2 FYNNEI. The CDR3: CASRRDRDEKLFF. The CDR3 DNA reads TGTGCCAGCAGGAGGGACAGGGATGAAAAACTGTTTTTT.

The J gene is TRBJ1-2, the V gene TRBV19; TRBD1 matches 7 bases. The V segment lost 3 bases and the J segment 2 bases; nucleotides outside the gene matches: 12. This CDR3 is 17 amino acids long. CDR1 and CDR2 from the germline V gene are LNHDA and SQIVND (reference sequence). CDR3 nucleotide sequence: TGTGCCAGTAGTATCCGACAGGGCCTTGCCCACAACTATGGCTACACCTTC. Encoded protein: CASSIRQGLAHNYGYTF. Full variable domain (remainder filled in from reference TRBV19 and TRBJ1-2): DGGITQSPKYLFRKEGQNVTLSCEQNLNHDAMYWYRQDPGQGLRLIYYSQIVNDFQKGDIAEGYSVSREKKESFPLTVTSAQKNPTAFYLCASSIRQGLAHNYGYTFGSGTRLTVV.

The V gene is TRBV5-6, the J gene TRBJ1-3; D might be TRBD1 (5 bases). Germline CDR1 SGHDT, CDR2 YYEEEE. V was shortened by 5 bases and J by 0 bases, with 12 bases between the two germline ends. CDR3 length: 15 amino acids. CDR3 bases: TGTGCCAGCAGAGCGTGGGGGATCTCTGGAAACACCATATATTTT. This sequence encodes CASRAWGISGNTIYF.

The rearrangement joins TRBV6-2 or TRBV6-3 to TRBJ1-1; D gene ambiguous. This CDR3 is built from 14 residues. Germline V CDR1 and CDR2: MNHEY, SVGEGT. The germline V and J ends were trimmed by 8 bases and 3 bases, with 16 bases remaining between them. The CDR3 reads CASGPPGTDTEAFF. The CDR3 DNA reads as TGTGCCAGCGGCCCACCGGGCACGGACACTGAAGCTTTCTTT.

V and J are TRBV10-3 and TRBJ2-7; 8 bases agree with TRBD2. This CDR3 contains 15 residues. Germline values: CDR1 ENHRY, CDR2 SYGVKD. V shed 7 bases, J shed 1 base, and the junction held 9 bases outside the gene matches. The CDR3 sequence: CAITSGLQISYEQYF. CDR3 bases: TGTGCCATCACTAGCGGGCTTCAAATTTCCTACGAGCAGTACTTC.